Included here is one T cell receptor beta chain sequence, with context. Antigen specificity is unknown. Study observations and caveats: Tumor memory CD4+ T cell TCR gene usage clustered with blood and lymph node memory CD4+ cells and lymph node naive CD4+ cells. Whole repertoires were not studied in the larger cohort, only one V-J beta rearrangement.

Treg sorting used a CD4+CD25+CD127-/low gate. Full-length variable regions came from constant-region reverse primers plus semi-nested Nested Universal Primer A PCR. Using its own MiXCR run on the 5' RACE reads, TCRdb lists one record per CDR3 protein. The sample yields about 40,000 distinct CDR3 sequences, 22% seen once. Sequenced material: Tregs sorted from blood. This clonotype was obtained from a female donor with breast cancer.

CDR3 amino acids: CASSFGTAENTGELFF. The CDR3 DNA follows: TGTGCCAGCAGTTTCGGGACAGCCGAGAACACCGGGGAGCTGTTTTTT. The chain links TRBV6-1 to TRBJ2-2, with 7 positions matching TRBD1. CDR1 is MNHNS, CDR2 SASEGT, per germline. The CDR3 consists of 16 residues. J was trimmed by 1 base and V by 5 bases; bases with no gene match: 7.